A single sample gave rise to the 13 T cell receptor beta chains below, sequenced in a study of response to subunit inactivated influenza vaccine. TCRdb re-derived calls from the RT-PCR reads in MiXCR, one entry per CDR3 protein. The sample includes 650,000 to 800,000 distinct CDR3 sequences, 15% to 20% of them seen just once. This sample comprised PBMCs from blood, obtained more than 4 days after vaccination. These receptor sequences come from a man aged 50 to 59 who received an inactivated influenza vaccine.

This clonotype was counted only a few times. The CDR3, as DNA: TGCAGTGCTAGGTTTCCGGGACAGGGAGTCAACGAGCAGTACTTC. Translation gives CSARFPGQGVNEQYF. The chain recombines TRBV20-1 with TRBJ2-7; 9 positions match TRBD1. Trimming at V came to 3 bases and at J to 5 bases, leaving 11 bases not matched to a gene. CDR3 size: 15 residues. Germline values: CDR1 DFQATT, CDR2 SNEGSKA (reference sequence).

The chain recombines TRBV11-1 with TRBJ2-2; 7 bases agree with TRBD2. Per the germline V gene, CDR1 is SGHAT and CDR2 is FQDESV (reference sequence). This CDR3 contains 21 residues. J lost 0 bases, V lost 4 bases, and 20 bases had no gene match. In nucleotides, the CDR3 is TGTGCCAGCAGCTCTTCAATCCGGGGGGTGCGGGAGACCACGAACACCGGGGAGCTGTTTTTT. Protein product: CASSSSIRGVRETTNTGELFF.

This clonotype was recorded a few times. As DNA, the CDR3 is TGCGCCAGCAGGCCGGGACAGGGTAATCCAGATACGCAGTATTTT. It is translated as CASRPGQGNPDTQYF. The rearrangement uses TRBV4-1 and TRBJ2-3, with 9 positions matching TRBD1. Trimming at V came to 6 bases and at J to 4 bases, leaving 8 bases not matched to a gene. This CDR3 contains 15 residues. Germline V gene data show CDR1 as MGHRA and CDR2 as YSYEKL.

The sample holds a few counts of this clonotype. This chain joins TRBV27 and TRBJ2-7; perhaps D is TRBD1 or TRBD2 (6 bases each). The ends were cut back, 9 bases at V and 3 bases at J, with 15 bases in the middle. The CDR3 sequence is 13 residues long. CDR1 and CDR2 from the germline V gene are MNHEY and SMNVEV (reference sequence). The CDR3 sequence is CASSRGAFYEQYF. The DNA for the CDR3 is TGTGCCAGTTCGAGGGGGGCCTTCTACGAGCAGTACTTC.

The chain combines TRBV20-1 with TRBJ2-1; D is possibly TRBD1 or TRBD2 (6 bases each). Trimming shortened V by 1 base and J by 2 bases, and 12 bases separated the two germline ends. CDR1 and CDR2 (germline): DFQATT, SNEGSKA (reference sequence). The CDR3 runs to 15 residues. The CDR3 protein is CSARGRGATYNEQFF. CDR3 nucleotides: TGCAGTGCTAGAGGGAGGGGGGCGACCTACAATGAGCAGTTCTTC.

This clonotype was picked up one time. The J gene is TRBJ2-7, the V gene TRBV20-1; weak D call: TRBD1 (6 bases). This CDR3 comprises 13 residues. V was pared by 7 bases and J by 3 bases, with 16 bases between. The germline V gene encodes CDR1 DFQATT and CDR2 SNEGSKA (reference sequence). The CDR3 region has the DNA TGCAGTGTCGGACAGCTAGTTAACTACGAGCAGTACTTC. Amino acids: CSVGQLVNYEQYF.

This clonotype turned up a few times. This chain connects TRBV9 to TRBJ1-2; 7 nucleotides line up with TRBD1. V lost 6 bases and J lost 5; bases outside the gene matches: 7. Germline V CDR1 and CDR2: SGDLS, YYNGEE. The CDR3 has 13 residues. The DNA for the CDR3 is TGTGCCAGCAAAAGGGACAGTGTATATGGCTACACCTTC. Its protein is CASKRDSVYGYTF. Full variable domain (outside the CDR3, taken from reference TRBV9 and TRBJ1-2): DSGVTQTPKHLITATGQRVTLRCSPRSGDLSVYWYQQSLDQGLQFLIQYYNGEERAKGNILERFSAQQFPDLHSELNLSSLELGDSALYFCASKRDSVYGYTFGSGTRLTVV.

The gene calls are TRBV20-1 and TRBJ1-3, with D possibly TRBD1 on 5 matching bases. The CDR3 spans 13 residues. Trimming shortened V by 3 bases and J by 2 bases, and 8 bases separated the two germline ends. Germline CDR1 DFQATT, CDR2 SNEGSKA (reference sequence). The CDR3, as DNA: TGCAGTGCTAGCAGGGAGACTGGAAACACCATATATTTT. As protein: CSASRETGNTIYF.

This clonotype was observed a handful of times. The chain links TRBV9 to TRBJ2-1; 7 bases agree with TRBD2. The CDR3 consists of 14 residues. The germline V gene encodes CDR1 SGDLS and CDR2 YYNGEE. With 0 bases clipped from V and 8 bases from J, the junction kept 5 bases outside the gene matches. The chain's CDR3 is CASSVAGLVDEQFF. Here the CDR3 DNA reads TGTGCCAGCAGCGTAGCAGGACTAGTTGATGAGCAGTTCTTC.

This clonotype has at least ten counts. The chain uses TRBV6-1 and TRBJ1-3; 8 bases line up with TRBD1. The CDR3 contains 17 residues. J was trimmed by 3 bases and V by 6 bases; bases with no gene match: 13. Germline V gene sequence: CDR1 MNHNS, CDR2 SASEGT. CDR3 sequence: CASRADRDRRVGNTIYF. CDR3 DNA sequence: TGTGCCAGCAGAGCAGACCGGGACAGGAGAGTTGGAAACACCATATATTTT.

V and J are TRBV20-1 and TRBJ2-7; 10 bases are a match to TRBD2. This CDR3 comprises 15 residues. Germline V gene sequence: CDR1 DFQATT, CDR2 SNEGSKA (reference sequence). Trimming cost V 0 bases and J 3 bases; bases outside gene matches: 5. In DNA form, the CDR3 reads TGCAGTGCTAGAGATCTAGCGGGGGCCAACTACGAGCAGTACTTC. It is translated as CSARDLAGANYEQYF.

In this sample, this clonotype turned up a few times. The CDR3 sequence: CASSAAAGHSYNEQFF. The DNA for the CDR3 is TGCGCCAGCAGCGCAGCGGCAGGCCACTCCTACAATGAGCAGTTCTTC. V is TRBV4-3 and J is TRBJ2-1; perhaps TRBD2 as D (5 bases). V lost 5 bases, J lost 0 bases, and 14 bases lay in between. Germline V CDR1 and CDR2: LGHNA, YSLEER. The CDR3 is 16 amino acids.

This chain uses TRBV18 with TRBJ2-5, with 7 bases aligning to TRBD2. The germline CDR1 and CDR2 sequences are KGHSH and LQKENI. This CDR3 has 14 residues. Trimming took 6 bases from V and 4 from J; bases not matched to a gene: 8. This chain's CDR3 is CASSPRAGLETQYF. The CDR3 DNA is TGTGCCAGCTCCCCGCGAGCGGGACTAGAGACCCAGTACTTC.